Below are 27 T cell receptor beta chains sequenced from a single sample in a study of shared clonotypes between healthy human individuals. Using immunoSEQ multiplex PCR, the repertoire was profiled, and TCRdb retains in-frame clones only, with some absent. The profile covers more than 550,000 clones, with 72% appearing a single time and approximately 2% taken by the ten largest. Material for sequencing was memory CD4+ T cells sorted from blood. The sample's subset: CD45RA-negative fraction. These receptor sequences come from a woman between 25 and 40 years old in good health.

This chain links TRBV5-8 with TRBJ2-7; 10 bases match TRBD2. CDR1 SGHTS and CDR2 YDEGEE come from the germline V gene. Trimming cost V 5 bases and J 4 bases; bases outside gene matches: 6. This CDR3 region has 14 residues. CDR3 DNA: TGTGCCAGCAGGAAATCTAGCGGGAGTTACGAGCAGTACTTC. It is translated as CASRKSSGSYEQYF.

The chain joins TRBV28 to TRBJ2-4; D unresolved. The germline V gene has CDR1 MDHEN and CDR2 SYDVKM. The CDR3 extends over 16 amino acids. V was trimmed by 5 bases and J by 1 base, leaving 15 bases between them. CDR3 region: CASSEFTPTAKNIQYF. The CDR3 nucleotides are TGTGCCAGCAGTGAGTTCACCCCGACGGCCAAAAACATTCAGTACTTC.

V gene TRBV5-5 combines with J gene TRBJ2-1; 8 bases match TRBD2. J was trimmed by 4 bases and V by 4 bases; bases with no gene match: 1. Germline assignment: CDR1 SGHKS and CDR2 YYEKEE (reference sequence). This CDR3 spans 13 amino acids. The CDR3: CASSREGYNEQFF. CDR3 in DNA: TGTGCCAGCAGCCGGGAGGGGTACAATGAGCAGTTCTTC.

The chain uses TRBV5-1 and TRBJ1-3; the D gene is possibly TRBD1 (6 bases). The ends were cut back, 4 bases at V and 7 bases at J, with 15 bases in the middle. Germline CDR1 and CDR2: SGHRS and YFSETQ. This CDR3 is built from 14 residues. DNA for the CDR3: TGCGCCAGCAGCCCCGGGACAATTGGCAACACCATATATTTT. Translating it yields CASSPGTIGNTIYF.

This clone was picked up a small number of times. This rearrangement joins TRBV30 to TRBJ2-1; 12 nucleotides line up with TRBD1. CDR3 length equals 16 residues. Germline V CDR1 and CDR2: GTSNPN, SVGIG (reference sequence). After removal of 5 bases from V and 8 bases from J, the junction contained 13 bases not matched to a gene. CDR3 sequence: CAWHLVGDRGLDEQFF. The CDR3 DNA is TGTGCCTGGCATCTGGTCGGGGACAGGGGGCTGGATGAGCAGTTCTTC.

This clone was counted a single time. The V call is TRBV5-1, the J call TRBJ2-2; a weak D match, TRBD2 (5 bases). The germline V and J ends were trimmed by 7 bases and 5 bases, with 12 bases remaining between them. CDR3 size: 13 residues. Germline CDR1 reads SGHRS; CDR2 reads YFSETQ. This CDR3 is CASGEGATGELFF. In DNA, the CDR3 is TGCGCCAGCGGCGAGGGTGCTACCGGGGAGCTGTTTTTT. Variable domain in full (rest from reference TRBV5-1 and TRBJ2-2): KAGVTQTPRYLIKTRGQQVTLSCSPISGHRSVSWYQQTPGQGLQFLFEYFSETQRNKGNFPGRFSGRQFSNSRSEMNVSTLELGDSALYLCASGEGATGELFFGEGSRLTVL.

This clone was picked up one time. This sequence joins TRBV18 and TRBJ2-5; tentative D call: TRBD1 (5 bases). From germline, CDR1 is KGHSH and CDR2 LQKENI. The V end was cut by 6 bases, the J end by 5 bases, with 16 bases between. The CDR3 consists of 14 residues. CDR3 protein: CASSDSGLRETQYF. The CDR3 DNA follows: TGTGCCAGCTCCGACTCAGGGCTTCGGGAGACCCAGTACTTC.

The chain couples TRBV5-1 to TRBJ2-2; 8 nucleotides line up with TRBD1. V was pared by 4 bases and J by 7 bases, with 12 bases of the junction left unmatched. This CDR3 has 16 amino acids. The germline V gene has CDR1 SGHRS and CDR2 YFSETQ. The DNA of the CDR3 is TGCGCCAGCAGCCCGACGGCCAGGGGGCATGGCGGGGAGCTGTTTTTT. Its protein product is CASSPTARGHGGELFF.

Notes on this clone: The sample holds other DNA sequences that translate to the same CDR3. Written as DNA, the CDR3 is TGTGCCAGTAGTATAGGGCTAGCCTACGAGCAGTACTTC. This sequence encodes CASSIGLAYEQYF. The V gene is TRBV19, the J gene TRBJ2-7; D is ambiguous. CDR1 and CDR2 from the germline V gene are LNHDA and SQIVND (reference sequence). The V end was cut by 1 base, the J end by 2 bases, with 6 bases between. This CDR3 region has 13 residues. Based on the CDR3 plus reference TRBV19 and TRBJ2-7, the full variable domain is DGGITQSPKYLFRKEGQNVTLSCEQNLNHDAMYWYRQDPGQGLRLIYYSQIVNDFQKGDIAEGYSVSREKKESFPLTVTSAQKNPTAFYLCASSIGLAYEQYFGPGTRLTVT.

J is TRBJ2-7 and V is TRBV28; D is possibly TRBD1 or TRBD2 (5 bases each). Trimming shortened V by 5 bases and J by 6 bases, and 8 bases separated the two germline ends. Germline CDR1 and CDR2: MDHEN and SYDVKM. The CDR3 sequence is 11 residues long. The CDR3 DNA reads TGTGCCAGCAGTGAGGGGCTCGAGCAGTACTTC. This translates into CASSEGLEQYF.

The chain has TRBV5-4 and TRBJ2-7, with 10 bases identical to TRBD2. V shed 0 bases and J 7 bases; nucleotides not matched to a gene: 7. In germline, CDR1 is SGHNT, CDR2 YYREEE (reference sequence). This CDR3 comprises 15 residues. This CDR3 is CASSLDSGRSNEQYF. Here the CDR3 DNA reads TGTGCCAGCAGCTTGGATAGCGGGAGGTCCAATGAGCAGTACTTC.

The chain joins TRBV28 to TRBJ1-1, with D maybe TRBD1 (6 bases). This CDR3 region has 15 residues. V gave up 5 bases and J gave up 4 bases, with 17 bases separating them. Germline-derived CDR1 and CDR2 are MDHEN and SYDVKM. For the CDR3, the DNA is TGTGCCAGCAGTACGGTTGGGGGCGCGGCCACTGAAGCTTTCTTT. Its translation is CASSTVGGAATEAFF. Together with reference TRBV28 and TRBJ1-1, the CDR3 gives the full variable domain: DVKVTQSSRYLVKRTGEKVFLECVQDMDHENMFWYRQDPGLGLRLIYFSYDVKMKEKGDIPEGYSVSREKKERFSLILESASTNQTSMYLCASSTVGGAATEAFFGQGTRLTVV.

This clone was seen a single time. The V call is TRBV19, the J call TRBJ1-1; no reliable D call. V lost 4 bases to trimming and J lost 4 bases, with 19 bases between them. This CDR3 region has 16 residues. Germline CDR1 LNHDA, CDR2 SQIVND (reference sequence). In DNA, the CDR3 is TGTGCCAGTAGTAAAAGTTCCGCAGGTGAGGGCACTGAAGCTTTCTTT. It yields the protein CASSKSSAGEGTEAFF.

This clone occurred many times. The same CDR3 also results from other DNA sequences found in this sample. The chain's CDR3 is CASSTTSGSYEQYF. As DNA, the CDR3 is TGTGCCAGCAGTACGACTAGCGGATCCTACGAGCAGTACTTC. V usage is TRBV6-5 and J usage is TRBJ2-7, with 9 bases matching TRBD2. The CDR3 has 14 residues. CDR1 is MNHEY, CDR2 SVGAGI, per germline. V shed 5 bases, J shed 1 base, and the junction held 3 bases outside the gene matches.

The chain uses TRBV6-1 and TRBJ1-2, with D unclear. CDR1 and CDR2 (germline): MNHNS, SASEGT. The CDR3 extends over 14 amino acids. Trimming stripped 0 bases from V and 3 bases from J, with 8 bases between. CDR3 bases: TGTGCCAGCAGTGAAGCACGATTTGACTATGGCTACACCTTC. Residues: CASSEARFDYGYTF.

This clone occurred a few times. The chain links TRBV27 to TRBJ2-2; D is unresolved. This CDR3 region has 15 residues. Germline V gene lookup returns CDR1 MNHEY and CDR2 SMNVEV (reference sequence). Trimming shortened V by 3 bases and J by 0 bases, and 8 bases separated the two germline ends. The chain's CDR3 is CASSFYRPNTGELFF. CDR3 coding DNA: TGTGCCAGCAGTTTCTACAGACCGAACACCGGGGAGCTGTTTTTT.

The rearrangement links TRBV28 to TRBJ2-3, with D perhaps matching TRBD2 (6 bases). V lost 3 bases, J lost 5 bases, and 15 bases lay in between. CDR1 MDHEN and CDR2 SYDVKM come from the germline V gene. CDR3 length: 15 residues. Written as DNA, the CDR3 is TGTGCCAGCAGTTTCACACGGGAGCGAGTAGATACGCAGTATTTT. This sequence encodes CASSFTRERVDTQYF. Combining the CDR3 with reference TRBV28 and TRBJ2-3 gives the whole variable domain DVKVTQSSRYLVKRTGEKVFLECVQDMDHENMFWYRQDPGLGLRLIYFSYDVKMKEKGDIPEGYSVSREKKERFSLILESASTNQTSMYLCASSFTRERVDTQYFGPGTRLTVL.

This chain connects TRBV28 to TRBJ1-2; perhaps TRBD1 as D (6 bases). In germline, CDR1 is MDHEN, CDR2 SYDVKM. The CDR3 has 16 amino acids. Trimming shortened V by 6 bases and J by 7 bases, and 24 bases separated the two germline ends. The CDR3 reads CASRSSDSRSLSGYTF. The CDR3 coding sequence is TGTGCCAGCAGGTCATCGGACAGTCGGTCCCTCTCTGGCTACACCTTC.

Notes on this clone: The sample holds other DNA sequences that translate to the same CDR3. The V call is TRBV11-3, the J call TRBJ1-1; D gene ambiguous. CDR3 length: 13 amino acids. In germline, CDR1 is SGHNT, CDR2 YENEEA. V lost 3 bases to trimming and J lost 2 bases, with 7 bases between them. The CDR3 spells CASSFGRNTEAFF. The CDR3 nucleotides are TGTGCCAGCAGCTTCGGGAGAAACACTGAAGCTTTCTTT.

The CDR3 here is CASRKRRGNEQFF. The CDR3 DNA reads as TGTGCCAGCAGAAAGCGACGGGGCAATGAGCAGTTCTTC. This sequence joins TRBV28 and TRBJ2-1, with D maybe TRBD2 (5 bases). The CDR3 has 13 residues. Germline loops: CDR1 MDHEN, CDR2 SYDVKM. The germline V and J ends were trimmed by 6 bases and 6 bases, with 12 bases remaining between them.

This chain uses TRBV30 with TRBJ2-1, with TRBD2 identical over 14 bases. The CDR3 is 14 amino acids. V lost 3 bases and J lost 10; bases outside the gene matches: 5. Germline CDR1 and CDR2: GTSNPN and SVGIG (reference sequence). The CDR3 loop is CAWRPTSGRGEQFF. CDR3 sequence (DNA): TGTGCCTGGAGACCGACTAGCGGGAGGGGCGAGCAGTTCTTC.

The chain is built from TRBV5-4 and TRBJ1-2; 7 bases agree with TRBD1. V lost 2 bases, J lost 3 bases, and 4 bases stayed unmatched. Germline loops: CDR1 SGHNT, CDR2 YYREEE (reference sequence). The CDR3 length is 14 residues. The CDR3 loop reads CASSFRGQYYGYTF. CDR3 sequence (DNA): TGTGCCAGCAGCTTTAGGGGGCAATACTATGGCTACACCTTC. Together with reference TRBV5-4 and TRBJ1-2, the CDR3 gives the full variable domain: ETGVTQSPTHLIKTRGQQVTLRCSSQSGHNTVSWYQQALGQGPQFIFQYYREEENGRGNFPPRFSGLQFPNYSSELNVNALELDDSALYLCASSFRGQYYGYTFGSGTRLTVV.

The gene calls are TRBV29-1 and TRBJ2-7, with 11 bases lining up with TRBD2. The CDR3 totals 15 residues. Germline V lookup: CDR1 SQVTM, CDR2 ANQGSEA. With 1 base clipped from V and 3 bases from J, the junction kept 5 bases outside the gene matches. The CDR3 loop reads CSVEGLTSGIYEQYF. CDR3 sequence (DNA): TGCAGCGTTGAAGGTCTGACTAGCGGGATCTACGAGCAGTACTTC.

About this clone itself: Mismatch with germline at one junction end may stem from a read error. The chain carries TRBV10-2 and TRBJ2-3; TRBD2 matches 13 bases. Germline CDR1 reads WSHSY; CDR2 reads SAAADI. The CDR3 covers 16 residues. This CDR3 reads CAISPSGTSGEDTQYF. The CDR3 DNA follows: TGTGCCATCAGTCCCTCGGGGACTAGCGGGGAGGATACGCAGTATTTT.

The chain is built from TRBV6-6 and TRBJ1-1; tentatively, D is TRBD1 (6 bases). V lost 8 bases and J 4 bases, leaving 20 bases between the germline ends. The V gene's germline CDR1 is MNHNY and CDR2 SVGAGI (reference sequence). This CDR3 has 15 residues. The CDR3 reads CASALDEGGGTEAFF. CDR3 bases: TGTGCCAGCGCATTAGACGAGGGGGGGGGCACTGAAGCTTTCTTT.

This chain joins TRBV7-2 and TRBJ2-2; 10 bases are shared with TRBD2. The CDR3 covers 16 residues. CDR1 SGHTA and CDR2 FQGNSA come from the germline V gene. V dropped 3 bases and J dropped 6; count of bases not matched to a gene: 7. The CDR3 DNA follows: TGTGCCAGCAGCTTTACTAGCGGGACAACTGCCGGGGAGCTGTTTTTT. Translating gives CASSFTSGTTAGELFF.

This chain uses TRBV6-4 with TRBJ2-2; 10 nucleotides line up with TRBD1. This CDR3 spans 15 amino acids. The trim removed 6 bases at V and 6 bases at J, leaving 7 bases unmatched. Germline-derived CDR1 and CDR2 are MRHNA and SNTAGT. In DNA form, the CDR3 reads TGTGCCAGCAGCATGACAGGGGGCGCATCCGGGGAGCTGTTTTTT. Protein product: CASSMTGGASGELFF.